This entry concerns a single T cell receptor (beta chain). Its cognate antigen is unknown. Germline-derived CDR1 and CDR2 are SGHRS and YFSETQ. Deletions cut 5 bases from V and 3 bases from J, with 8 bases between. The CDR3 covers 12 residues. Treatment here: oral pan-JAK inhibitor, 5-10 mg twice daily. PBMC-derived CD4+ and CD8+ T cells were sorted. Extracted RNA was reverse transcribed, and the resulting cDNA served as sequencing template. Data came from immunoSEQ multiplex PCR; TCRdb stores just in-frame clones and leaves some out. The sample lists fewer than 250,000 clones, less than 70% seen once, with 1.3% in the top ten. These data are taken from a study of CD8+ T cells in alopecia areata. Whole-study context: Scoring of severity for treated patients was based on percentage of affected scalp area.

Notes on the study in general: Scalp lesions, especially in alopecia totalis/universalis, had higher clonality than normal scalp. Administration of tofacitinib significantly diminished scalp clonality and expanded CD8+ clones within the top 100.

The source was CD4+ T cells sorted from blood, collected at week 49, from a patient treated with tofacitinib. This TCR was sampled from a human donor with alopecia areata. The rearrangement joins TRBV5-1 to TRBJ1-2; D remains ambiguous. The CDR3: CASSNGYYGYTF. CDR3 nucleotides: TGCGCCAGCAGTAATGGTTACTATGGCTACACCTTC.